The 14 T cell receptor beta chains listed next were all sequenced from one sample in a study of identical twins. TCRdb processed the 5' RACE reads anew with MiXCR; each CDR3 protein has one entry. The sample lists 600,000 to 850,000 distinct CDR3 sequences, about 20% occurring once. These data were likewise used in another study, on T cells expressing NK-cell markers.

The specimen was PBMCs. These receptors were taken from a young woman in good health.

The table lists this clonotype with a few counts. The rearrangement uses TRBV20-1 and TRBJ2-1, with 8 positions matching TRBD2. CDR1 DFQATT and CDR2 SNEGSKA come from the germline V gene (reference sequence). The CDR3 runs to 11 residues. CDR3 sequence (DNA): TGCAGCGCGGGGGGATCGAATGAGCAGTTCTTC. Its translation: CSAGGSNEQFF.

This clonotype has just a few counts. The genes are TRBV6-1 and TRBJ2-3, with TRBD2 matching 9 bases. Germline-derived CDR1 and CDR2 are MNHNS and SASEGT. V lost 8 bases to trimming and J lost 6 bases; unmatched junction nucleotides: 9. The CDR3 is 14 amino acids. The CDR3 reads CASLAGSLPDTQYF. DNA of the CDR3: TGTGCCAGCCTAGCGGGAAGTTTACCCGATACGCAGTATTTT.

In its sample, this clonotype was seen a few times. CDR3 region: CASSLSGLGTEAFF. CDR3 nucleotide sequence: TGTGCCAGCAGCTTGTCCGGGCTCGGCACTGAAGCTTTCTTT. The V call is TRBV5-8, the J call TRBJ1-1; D is unclear. Trimming shortened V by 1 base and J by 4 bases, and 11 bases separated the two germline ends. Germline CDR1 reads SGHTS; CDR2 reads YDEGEE. CDR3 length: 14 amino acids.

The chain is built from TRBV7-8 and TRBJ2-5, with D perhaps matching TRBD2 (6 bases). V dropped 5 bases and J dropped 2 bases, with 9 bases sitting between them. The CDR3 consists of 13 residues. Germline V lookup: CDR1 SGHVS, CDR2 FQNEAQ. In nucleotides, the CDR3 is TGTGCCAGCAGCGCGAGCGGGCAAGAGACCCAGTACTTC. Encoded protein: CASSASGQETQYF.

This chain connects TRBV29-1 to TRBJ2-7; 10 bases align to TRBD2. The CDR3 length is 13 residues. Germline V gives CDR1 SQVTM, CDR2 ANQGSEA. V lost 6 bases and J lost 3; bases outside the gene matches: 5. The CDR3 sequence is CSVARTSGYEQYF. Written as DNA, the CDR3 is TGCAGCGTGGCTCGGACTAGCGGCTACGAGCAGTACTTC.

This clonotype has just a few counts. CDR3 in DNA: TGTGCCAGCAGTTACTCTTCCAGCGGCTCCTACAATGAGCAGTTCTTC. This encodes CASSYSSSGSYNEQFF. The chain uses TRBV6-5 and TRBJ2-1; perhaps TRBD2 as D (5 bases). This CDR3 region has 16 residues. Per germline, CDR1 MNHEY and CDR2 SVGAGI. V was shortened by 0 bases and J by 0 bases, with 9 bases between the two germline ends.

Regarding this clonotype: One junction end disagrees with the germline gene, perhaps due to a read error. The rearrangement joins TRBV7-8 to TRBJ2-1, with D possibly TRBD1 on 6 matching bases. From germline, CDR1 is SGHVS and CDR2 FQNEAQ. CDR3 length equals 13 residues. CDR3 sequence: CASSSSRGVYPGF. CDR3 nucleotide sequence: TGTGCCAGCAGCTCAAGCAGGGGCGTCTATCCGGGCTTC.

The chain combines TRBV6-2 or TRBV6-3 with TRBJ2-3; D remains ambiguous. Germline V gene lookup returns CDR1 MNHEY and CDR2 SVGEGT. The CDR3 has 15 amino acids. Trimming shortened V by 0 bases and J by 2 bases, and 9 bases separated the two germline ends. The CDR3 DNA reads as TGTGCCAGCAGTTACTCGGTCGACAACACAGATACGCAGTATTTT. This encodes CASSYSVDNTDTQYF.

This clonotype came up a few times. The gene calls are TRBV25-1 and TRBJ2-1, with TRBD1 matching 11 bases. The CDR3 length is 16 residues. CDR1 MGHDK and CDR2 SYGVNS come from the germline V gene. The V segment lost 5 bases and the J segment 10 bases; nucleotides outside the gene matches: 13. The CDR3 loop is CASSYAVGQGVEEQFF. The CDR3 DNA sequence: TGTGCCAGCAGTTACGCCGTGGGACAGGGGGTAGAGGAGCAGTTCTTC.

CDR3 sequence: CSAALVLTYNEQFF. In DNA, the CDR3 is TGCAGTGCGGCTCTAGTGCTCACCTACAATGAGCAGTTCTTC. The chain has TRBV20-1 and TRBJ2-1, with D uncertain. The ends were cut back, 6 bases at V and 2 bases at J, with 14 bases in the middle. The CDR3 is 14 amino acids. Germline V gene sequence: CDR1 DFQATT, CDR2 SNEGSKA (reference sequence).

This clonotype was detected only a few times. V is TRBV12-3 or TRBV12-4 and J is TRBJ1-1, with 8 bases matching TRBD1. Germline trimming cut 2 bases from V and 3 bases from J; bases unmatched to any gene: 11. The CDR3 sequence is 17 residues long. CDR3 in amino acids: CASSLWGQEGSDTEAFF. CDR3 in DNA: TGTGCCAGCAGTTTATGGGGACAGGAAGGTTCGGACACTGAAGCTTTCTTT.

The J gene is TRBJ2-2, the V gene TRBV6-5; unclear D gene. The CDR3 runs 16 residues. CDR1 is MNHEY and CDR2 is SVGAGI in the germline V gene. V lost 2 bases to trimming and J lost 4 bases, with 14 bases between them. CDR3 protein: CASSYTNTLSTGELFF. DNA for the CDR3: TGTGCCAGCAGTTACACTAATACACTTAGCACCGGGGAGCTGTTTTTT.

Here the CDR3 reads CASSQPGRLNTEAFF. CDR3 bases: TGCGCCAGCAGCCAACCGGGACGGCTGAACACTGAAGCTTTCTTT. This chain connects TRBV4-3 to TRBJ1-1, with a possible D match to TRBD1 (5 bases). This CDR3 has 15 residues. From germline, CDR1 is LGHNA and CDR2 YSLEER. Trimming removed 2 bases at V and 0 bases at J, with 10 bases between.

The chain is built from TRBV7-3 and TRBJ2-1; 9 bases match TRBD2. The trim removed 3 bases at V and 0 bases at J, leaving 3 bases unmatched. The CDR3 spans 16 residues. Germline CDR1 is SGHTA and CDR2 is FQGTGA. CDR3 amino acids: CASSFRGGASYNEQFF. In DNA form, the CDR3 reads TGTGCCAGCAGCTTCCGCGGGGGGGCCTCCTACAATGAGCAGTTCTTC.